A single T cell receptor (beta chain) is shown here with its context. The data derive from a study of blood T cell repertoires in COVID-19. Study overall: The origin of the acute and convalescent COVID-19 samples was the United States, Italy and Spain. PBMCs, B-cell-depleted T cells, or T cells provided the cDNA or gDNA that made up the material.

V was clipped by 0 bases and J by 5 bases, with 4 bases between them. Germline V CDR1 and CDR2: LNHNV, YYDKDF (reference sequence). The CDR3 runs 13 residues. In the original workflow: Amplification with reference gene primers provided the estimates of nucleated cell counts. The table came from immunoSEQ multiplex PCR; TCRdb's copy has only in-frame clones and leaves some out. V and J calls and clone size are given by that table; D and trimming were obtained from the DNA. The table shows just under 60,000 clones, with less than 80% occurring only once. The origin of this receptor is a human donor in a cohort sampled during active COVID-19. The V gene is TRBV15, the J gene TRBJ2-2; D remains ambiguous. The sample taken for sequencing was peripheral blood. CDR3 loop: CATSRDSTGELFF. The CDR3 DNA reads TGTGCCACCAGCAGAGACTCGACCGGGGAGCTGTTTTTT.